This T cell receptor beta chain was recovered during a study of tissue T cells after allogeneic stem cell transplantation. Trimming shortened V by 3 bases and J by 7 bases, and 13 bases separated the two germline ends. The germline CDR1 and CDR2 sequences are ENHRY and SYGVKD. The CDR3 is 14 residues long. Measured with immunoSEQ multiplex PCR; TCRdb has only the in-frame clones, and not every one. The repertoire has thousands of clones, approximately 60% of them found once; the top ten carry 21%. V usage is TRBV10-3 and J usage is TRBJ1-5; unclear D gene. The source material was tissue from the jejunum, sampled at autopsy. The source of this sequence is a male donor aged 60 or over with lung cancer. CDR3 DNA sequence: TGTGCCATCAGTGAAGGCGTCGGAGGGCAGCCCCAGCATTTT. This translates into CAISEGVGGQPQHF.